A single sample is the source of the 29 T cell receptor beta chains below, sequenced in a study of blood T cells in healthy people across ages. It was with a sample-barcoded 5' primer and a J-beta primer mix that a second PCR of roughly 7 to 11 cycles was run. TCRdb itself ran the 5' RACE reads through MiXCR, one entry per CDR3 protein. The data show about 1.8 million distinct CDR3 sequences, about 50% seen once. Sequencing was done on a sample of blood. The receptor set was obtained from a woman aged 40 to 50 in good health.

The chain joins TRBV3-1 to TRBJ1-4, with D unresolved. Germline-derived CDR1 and CDR2 are LGHDT and YNNKEL (reference sequence). This CDR3 is built from 15 residues. Trimming shortened V by 3 bases and J by 5 bases, and 13 bases separated the two germline ends. The CDR3 DNA reads as TGTGCCAGCAGCCATTTAGGACGGATGAATGAAAAACTGTTTTTT. As protein: CASSHLGRMNEKLFF.

The chain joins TRBV4-3 to TRBJ2-1; 13 bases are shared with TRBD2. This CDR3 comprises 20 residues. Germline-derived CDR1 and CDR2 are LGHNA and YSLEER. Unmatched junction bases numbered 16, after V lost 7 bases and J lost 1 base. The CDR3 sequence: CASIPEAGLAGSVSYNEQFF. The DNA of the CDR3 is TGCGCCAGCATCCCTGAAGCGGGACTAGCGGGGTCTGTATCCTACAATGAGCAGTTCTTC.

The rearrangement links TRBV12-3 or TRBV12-4 to TRBJ1-2; 10 bases map to TRBD1. The CDR3 covers 15 residues. Trimming took 5 bases from V and 4 from J; bases not matched to a gene: 7. CDR3 sequence (DNA): TGTGCCAGCAGTCAAGCCGGGACAGGGGCCTATGGCTACACCTTC. Its translation is CASSQAGTGAYGYTF.

The chain recombines TRBV5-1 with TRBJ2-1; 8 bases are shared with TRBD1. CDR1 and CDR2 (germline): SGHRS, YFSETQ. The CDR3 has 16 residues. The V gene end was trimmed by 4 bases and the J gene end by 7 bases; junction bases not matched to a gene: 13. In DNA form, the CDR3 reads TGCGCCAGCAGCACCGGACAGGGAGGCTCGCCTAATGAGCAGTTCTTC. Translation: CASSTGQGGSPNEQFF. The full variable domain, rest sourced from reference TRBV5-1 and TRBJ2-1, is KAGVTQTPRYLIKTRGQQVTLSCSPISGHRSVSWYQQTPGQGLQFLFEYFSETQRNKGNFPGRFSGRQFSNSRSEMNVSTLELGDSALYLCASSTGQGGSPNEQFFGPGTRLTVL.

This chain joins TRBV5-6 and TRBJ2-7; no firm D call. V shed 5 bases and J shed 4 bases, with 16 bases lying between them. This CDR3 has 14 amino acids. The germline V gene encodes CDR1 SGHDT and CDR2 YYEEEE. CDR3 in amino acids: CASRDATGRYEQYF. The CDR3 DNA reads as TGTGCCAGCAGGGACGCAACGGGCAGGTACGAGCAGTACTTC.

J is TRBJ2-7 and V is TRBV20-1; a weak D match, TRBD2 (6 bases). Deletions cut 2 bases from V and 0 bases from J, with 14 bases between. The CDR3 contains 15 residues. Germline-derived CDR1 and CDR2 are DFQATT and SNEGSKA (reference sequence). The CDR3 DNA is TGCAGTGCTAGACCCGCCCGGGGGTCCTCCTACGAGCAGTACTTC. Translating gives CSARPARGSSYEQYF.

Comments on this clonotype: Mismatch with germline at one junction end may stem from a read error. The rearrangement uses TRBV10-3 and TRBJ2-4, with unresolved D. The CDR3 is 15 amino acids. In germline, CDR1 is ENHRY, CDR2 SYGVKD. CDR3 coding DNA: TGTGCCGTCAGTGACGACATTTCAGTCAAAAACATTCAGTACTTC. Amino acids: CAVSDDISVKNIQYF.

The chain is built from TRBV29-1 and TRBJ2-7, with 10 bases lining up with TRBD2. The CDR3 is made up of 15 amino acids. Trimming at V came to 7 bases and at J to 3 bases, leaving 12 bases not matched to a gene. CDR1 and CDR2 (germline): SQVTM, ANQGSEA. The CDR3 protein is CSAQSFSGGNYEQYF. For the CDR3, the DNA is TGCAGCGCTCAATCGTTTAGCGGGGGGAACTACGAGCAGTACTTC.

The chain is built from TRBV7-9 and TRBJ2-1; TRBD2 agrees at 11 bases. This CDR3 spans 16 amino acids. Per the germline V gene, CDR1 is SEHNR and CDR2 is FQNEAQ (reference sequence). The V segment lost 0 bases and the J segment 8 bases; nucleotides outside the gene matches: 6. The CDR3 coding sequence is TGTGCCAGCAGCTTAGCTCTCTTGACTAGCGGGGATGAGCAGTTCTTC. Amino acid sequence: CASSLALLTSGDEQFF.

With respect to this clonotype: Germline is not matched at one junction end, which may reflect a read error. V gene TRBV4-1 combines with J gene TRBJ1-1, with D perhaps matching TRBD1 (5 bases). CDR3 length equals 15 residues. Germline V gene data show CDR1 as MGHRA and CDR2 as YSYEKL. The CDR3 sequence: CTSRPRAGGYTEAFF. Here the CDR3 DNA reads TGCACCAGCAGACCACGTGCGGGGGGGTACACTGAAGCTTTCTTT.

The chain carries TRBV20-1 and TRBJ2-1, with TRBD1 as a possible D gene (6 bases). Between the trimmed V and J ends, which lost 0 bases and 5 bases, there was a span of 14 bases. The CDR3 loop spans 15 amino acids. Germline-derived CDR1 and CDR2 are DFQATT and SNEGSKA (reference sequence). CDR3 DNA: TGCAGTGCTAGAGATATTGTAGGGGGTGACAATGAGCAGTTCTTC. As protein: CSARDIVGGDNEQFF.

The gene calls are TRBV7-9 and TRBJ1-6; D call uncertain. The CDR3 has 15 residues. Trimming removed 5 bases from V and 3 bases from J, with 11 bases in between. Germline values: CDR1 SEHNR, CDR2 FQNEAQ (reference sequence). The CDR3 loop is CASSPDPNYNSPLHF. CDR3 nucleotide sequence: TGTGCCAGCAGCCCCGACCCGAACTATAATTCACCCCTCCACTTT.

This rearrangement joins TRBV4-1 to TRBJ2-4; D remains ambiguous. The CDR3 covers 13 residues. The germline V gene has CDR1 MGHRA and CDR2 YSYEKL. V lost 3 bases to trimming and J lost 8 bases, with 11 bases between them. The DNA of the CDR3 is TGCGCCAGCAGCCAGGCTGGTTACCACATTCAGTACTTC. The encoded protein is CASSQAGYHIQYF.

The gene calls are TRBV12-3 or TRBV12-4 and TRBJ2-7, with 7 bases fitting TRBD1. The CDR3 totals 11 residues. In DNA, the CDR3 is TGTGCGAGCCAAGGGGGCCCCCGGCAGTACTTC. Protein: CASQGGPRQYF.

This clonotype came up a few times. The V and J genes are TRBV20-1 and TRBJ2-7; D might be TRBD2 (5 bases). Trimming pared 3 bases from V and 0 bases from J, leaving 12 bases between. Germline loops: CDR1 DFQATT, CDR2 SNEGSKA (reference sequence). The CDR3 covers 14 residues. CDR3 sequence reads: CSARQRGNSYEQYF. CDR3 nucleotide sequence: TGCAGTGCTAGGCAACGGGGAAACTCCTACGAGCAGTACTTC.

The rearrangement uses TRBV12-3 or TRBV12-4 and TRBJ2-6, with 7 bases identical to TRBD1. There are 17 residues in the CDR3. The ends lost 3 bases at V and 4 bases at J; junction bases unmatched: 9. The CDR3 loop is CASSLMTGQEGANVLTF. CDR3 coding DNA: TGTGCCAGCAGTTTGATGACAGGGCAAGAGGGGGCCAACGTCCTGACTTTC.

The chain employs TRBV29-1 and TRBJ2-7; a weak D match, TRBD2 (5 bases). Per germline, CDR1 SQVTM and CDR2 ANQGSEA. V was trimmed by 6 bases and J by 7 bases, leaving 16 bases between them. The CDR3 loop spans 12 amino acids. CDR3 nucleotide sequence: TGCAGCGTCCGGTTTTACCCGGGGGAGCAGTACTTC. As protein: CSVRFYPGEQYF.

Concerning this clonotype itself: Its ends do not fully match the called genes, so a read error is possible. The chain joins TRBV20-1 to TRBJ2-5; 7 bases are a match to TRBD1. The CDR3 consists of 13 residues. Germline CDR1 reads DFQATT; CDR2 reads SNEGSKA (reference sequence). The CDR3 DNA follows: TGCAGCACAGATCGGACAGGAGGAGAGATCCAGTACTTC. Protein product: CSTDRTGGEIQYF.

This clonotype came up a few times. The chain carries TRBV27 and TRBJ2-7; D is uncertain. This CDR3 spans 13 amino acids. With 7 bases removed from V and 5 bases from J, the gap between germline ends came to 15 bases. Germline-derived CDR1 and CDR2 are MNHEY and SMNVEV (reference sequence). This CDR3 is CASMGIIPNEQYF. CDR3 DNA: TGTGCCAGCATGGGGATTATTCCCAACGAGCAGTACTTC.

The chain has TRBV24-1 and TRBJ2-5; the D gene is possibly TRBD1 (7 bases). The CDR3 totals 14 residues. Germline V lookup: CDR1 KGHDR, CDR2 SFDVKD. V was shortened by 5 bases and J by 3 bases, with 12 bases between the two germline ends. In nucleotides, the CDR3 is TGTGCCACCAGTGCAGGGGGGTGGGAAGAGACCCAGTACTTC. This gives the protein CATSAGGWEETQYF.

This chain connects TRBV2 to TRBJ2-1; no reliable D call. The CDR3 consists of 12 residues. The germline V gene encodes CDR1 SNHLY and CDR2 FYNNEI. V was trimmed by 7 bases and J by 10 bases, leaving 14 bases between them. This CDR3 reads CASTQGPTEQFF. CDR3 bases: TGTGCCAGCACACAAGGACCGACCGAGCAGTTCTTC.

The rearrangement joins TRBV29-1 to TRBJ2-1, with 8 bases aligning to TRBD1. CDR1 and CDR2 from the germline V gene are SQVTM and ANQGSEA. The CDR3 length is 13 residues. V trimming: 5 bases; J trimming: 1 base; junction bases outside the gene matches: 1. Here the CDR3 reads CSVWTGSYNEQFF. CDR3 bases: TGCAGCGTTTGGACAGGGTCCTACAATGAGCAGTTCTTC.

The CDR3 loop is CASSQDASGGSNTQYF. CDR3 bases: TGCGCCAGCAGCCAAGATGCTAGCGGGGGCTCCAATACGCAGTATTTT. The chain joins TRBV4-3 to TRBJ2-3, with 10 bases identical to TRBD2. V lost 0 bases to trimming and J lost 7 bases; unmatched junction nucleotides: 7. This CDR3 contains 16 residues. From germline, CDR1 is LGHNA and CDR2 YSLEER.

This clonotype has a single count. The CDR3 coding sequence is TGCAGTGCTCCCAAAAGGGGGACAGGGGATTGGGGCAATCAGCCCCAGCATTTT. This codes for CSAPKRGTGDWGNQPQHF. The chain carries TRBV20-1 and TRBJ1-5; 10 bases agree with TRBD1. V was clipped by 5 bases and J by 2 bases; unmatched bases: 15. The CDR3 length is 18 residues. Germline V gene lookup returns CDR1 DFQATT and CDR2 SNEGSKA (reference sequence).

The rearrangement links TRBV5-1 to TRBJ2-3; D call uncertain. The V and J ends lost 2 bases and 1 base respectively, with 14 bases between them. Germline V gene data show CDR1 as SGHRS and CDR2 as YFSETQ. The CDR3 consists of 16 residues. In nucleotides, the CDR3 is TGCGCCAGCAGCTTCGGCCAGGCCAGCCGCACAGATACGCAGTATTTT. Translated: CASSFGQASRTDTQYF.

The chain employs TRBV9 and TRBJ2-1; 9 bases are a match to TRBD2. In germline, CDR1 is SGDLS, CDR2 YYNGEE. The ends lost 3 bases at V and 3 bases at J; junction bases unmatched: 4. CDR3 length: 15 residues. CDR3 sequence: CASSEAGGNYNEQFF. CDR3 in DNA: TGTGCCAGCAGCGAGGCGGGGGGGAACTACAATGAGCAGTTCTTC.

The J gene is TRBJ2-5, the V gene TRBV27, with D perhaps TRBD2 (6 bases). Looked up from germline, CDR1 is MNHEY and CDR2 is SMNVEV (reference sequence). The ends were cut back, 6 bases at V and 1 base at J, with 33 bases in the middle. This CDR3 has 21 amino acids. The CDR3 sequence is CASSPFFIGTGENSFQETQYF. The CDR3 nucleotides are TGTGCCAGCAGCCCATTTTTCATCGGCACGGGGGAGAACTCTTTCCAAGAGACCCAGTACTTC.

The chain combines TRBV4-1 with TRBJ2-5; TRBD2 matches at 12 bases. The germline gives CDR1 MGHRA, CDR2 YSYEKL. After removal of 2 bases from V and 3 bases from J, the junction contained 1 base not matched to a gene. The CDR3 runs 15 residues. The chain's CDR3 is CASSQLAGGKETQYF. DNA for the CDR3: TGCGCCAGCAGCCAACTAGCGGGGGGGAAAGAGACCCAGTACTTC.

This clonotype was found a few times. The chain is built from TRBV15 and TRBJ1-1; 8 nucleotides match TRBD1. CDR3 length equals 15 residues. In germline, CDR1 is LNHNV, CDR2 YYDKDF (reference sequence). Trimming removed 5 bases from V and 5 bases from J; junction bases left unmatched: 10. Here the CDR3 DNA reads TGTGCCACCAGCGGAGCTGGACAGGGCGGGACTGAAGCTTTCTTT. Its translation: CATSGAGQGGTEAFF.